The 8 T cell receptor beta chains below come from one sample, sequenced in a study of beta chain features in type 1 diabetes. Study-wide results and caveats: TCRB CDR3s from Type 1 diabetes patients were moderately but significantly shorter in all four CD4+ subsets.

cDNA synthesis used the whole RNA isolate, giving expressed TCRB sequences. Libraries were prepared by immunoSEQ multiplex PCR; TCRdb keeps only in-frame clonotypes and omits some of them. The top ten clones hold more than 0.4% of a sample with about 160,000 clones, around 10% of them seen once. For these receptors, no antigen is known. Sequenced: central memory CD4+ T cells from blood. These receptors were obtained from a man aged 25 to 45 with type 1 diabetes.

This clone was seen more than once but under ten times. DNA of the CDR3: TGTGCCAGCAGCAGGGACTCTAACTATGGCTACACCTTC. It encodes CASSRDSNYGYTF. The chain combines TRBV28 with TRBJ1-2, with D tentatively TRBD1 (5 bases). Germline V gene sequence: CDR1 MDHEN, CDR2 SYDVKM. Trimming cost V 6 bases and J 0 bases, with 8 bases left between them. The CDR3 runs 13 residues.

This clone showed up just a few times. This chain joins TRBV7-3 and TRBJ2-3; D ambiguous. V lost 4 bases and J 5 bases, leaving 4 bases between the germline ends. The CDR3 runs 11 residues. The V gene's germline CDR1 is SGHTA and CDR2 FQGTGA. In DNA form, the CDR3 reads TGTGCCAGCAGCTCCAAAGATACGCAGTATTTT. Its translation is CASSSKDTQYF.

This clone was counted a few times. V is TRBV2 and J is TRBJ2-3; 8 nucleotides align to TRBD2. The V and J ends lost 2 bases and 6 bases, in that order; junction bases with no gene match: 4. CDR3 length: 14 residues. Germline V gene lookup returns CDR1 SNHLY and CDR2 FYNNEI. CDR3 sequence: CASSERLAGDTQYF. The CDR3, as DNA: TGTGCCAGCAGTGAAAGGCTAGCGGGCGATACGCAGTATTTT.

The gene calls are TRBV29-1 and TRBJ2-5; tentatively, D is TRBD2 (6 bases). CDR1 is SQVTM and CDR2 is ANQGSEA in the germline V gene. Trimming took off 4 bases at V and 4 bases at J, with 16 bases between the two ends. There are 14 residues in the CDR3. The CDR3 is CSVVGGNGGETQYF. The CDR3 region has the DNA TGCAGCGTTGTCGGCGGGAACGGGGGAGAGACCCAGTACTTC. Filled out from reference TRBV29-1 and TRBJ2-5, the complete variable domain reads SAVISQKPSRDICQRGTSLTIQCQVDSQVTMMFWYRQQPGQSLTLIATANQGSEATYESGFVIDKFPISRPNLTFSTLTVSNMSPEDSSIYLCSVVGGNGGETQYFGPGTRLLVL.

V and J are TRBV29-1 and TRBJ2-7, with TRBD2 identical over 9 bases. Losses at the gene ends were 0 bases for V and 12 bases for J; bases not matched to a gene: 9. Germline CDR1 and CDR2: SQVTM and ANQGSEA. This CDR3 comprises 13 residues. The CDR3 nucleotides are TGCAGCGTTGAAGATCGAGGGACTAGCCAGGTGTACTTC. Translating it yields CSVEDRGTSQVYF.

This clone came up a few times. The same CDR3 can be traced to other DNA sequences in this sample. V gene TRBV18 combines with J gene TRBJ1-1, with 7 nucleotides matching TRBD1. The CDR3 totals 14 residues. Losses at the gene ends were 2 bases for V and 4 bases for J; bases not matched to a gene: 4. Germline V CDR1 and CDR2: KGHSH, LQKENI. CDR3 nucleotide sequence: TGTGCCAGCTCACCAAGGACAGGTGGCACTGAAGCTTTCTTT. Amino acids: CASSPRTGGTEAFF.

This rearrangement joins TRBV6-5 to TRBJ2-2; possible D gene TRBD1, 6 bases. CDR1 and CDR2 (germline): MNHEY, SVGAGI. The V end lost 0 bases, the J end lost 2 bases, and 10 bases lay between the germline ends. This CDR3 has 16 amino acids. This chain's CDR3 is CASSYSSGANTGELFF. For the CDR3, the DNA is TGTGCCAGCAGTTACTCTTCAGGGGCAAACACCGGGGAGCTGTTTTTT.

The J gene is TRBJ2-5, the V gene TRBV29-1; D perhaps matches TRBD1 (5 bases). This CDR3 region has 13 residues. Trimming left V 7 bases short and J 1 base short, with 13 bases between. CDR1 is SQVTM, CDR2 ANQGSEA, per germline. CDR3 sequence: CSARRAPQETQYF. In DNA form, the CDR3 reads TGCAGCGCTCGCAGGGCCCCCCAAGAGACCCAGTACTTC.